One TCR beta chain is described in this entry. This sample is part of a study of immune evolution from preneoplasia to lung adenocarcinoma. CDR3 length: 15 residues. V trimming: 5 bases; J trimming: 4 bases; junction bases outside the gene matches: 8. The germline gives CDR1 SGHAT, CDR2 FQNNGV. TCRdb's table, derived via immunoSEQ multiplex PCR, lists solely in-frame clones and lacks some. Of about 14,000 clones in the sample, 80% are singletons; the top ten hold 4.9%. After pathologic assessment, macro-dissection selected premalignant or tumor cells for extraction. The sequenced material came from FFPE minimally invasive lung adenocarcinoma tissue. This TCR was recovered from a person in their 70s with lung adenocarcinoma. The chain recombines TRBV11-2 with TRBJ2-7; 10 bases map to TRBD1. The CDR3, as DNA: TGTGCCAGCAGCCCGGCCTCGGGACAGGGGTACGAGCAGTACTTC. This codes for CASSPASGQGYEQYF.